One sample yielded the 2 T cell receptor beta chains listed below, sequenced in a study of T cell repertoires in cytomegalovirus infection. TCRdb reprocessed the reads via MiXCR and lists one record per CDR3 protein. Of fewer than 300,000 distinct CDR3 sequences listed, more than 20% were seen once; the top ten hold approximately 15%. Input material: PBMCs. These receptors were taken from a human donor in good health (CMV status not recorded). Some clones in this sample may be carry-over from other donors' samples.

The CDR3 protein is CATSGRTYEQYF. The CDR3, as DNA: TGTGCCACTTCGGGGCGAACCTACGAGCAGTACTTC. This rearrangement joins TRBV6-2 or TRBV6-3 to TRBJ2-7; D tentatively reads TRBD1 or TRBD2 (5 bases each). The length of the CDR3 is 12 residues. Per the germline V gene, CDR1 is MNHEY and CDR2 is SVGEGT. The germline V and J ends were trimmed by 10 bases and 2 bases, with 12 bases remaining between them.

This clonotype has only a few counts. The V gene is TRBV5-4, the J gene TRBJ2-3; 7 bases map to TRBD1. J was trimmed by 3 bases and V by 6 bases; bases with no gene match: 7. CDR1 and CDR2 (germline): SGHNT, YYREEE (reference sequence). This CDR3 comprises 14 residues. This chain's CDR3 is CASNDRVATDTQYF. The CDR3 bases are TGTGCCAGCAACGACAGGGTAGCGACAGATACGCAGTATTTT. The whole variable domain, remainder taken from reference TRBV5-4 and TRBJ2-3, is ETGVTQSPTHLIKTRGQQVTLRCSSQSGHNTVSWYQQALGQGPQFIFQYYREEENGRGNFPPRFSGLQFPNYSSELNVNALELDDSALYLCASNDRVATDTQYFGPGTRLTVL.